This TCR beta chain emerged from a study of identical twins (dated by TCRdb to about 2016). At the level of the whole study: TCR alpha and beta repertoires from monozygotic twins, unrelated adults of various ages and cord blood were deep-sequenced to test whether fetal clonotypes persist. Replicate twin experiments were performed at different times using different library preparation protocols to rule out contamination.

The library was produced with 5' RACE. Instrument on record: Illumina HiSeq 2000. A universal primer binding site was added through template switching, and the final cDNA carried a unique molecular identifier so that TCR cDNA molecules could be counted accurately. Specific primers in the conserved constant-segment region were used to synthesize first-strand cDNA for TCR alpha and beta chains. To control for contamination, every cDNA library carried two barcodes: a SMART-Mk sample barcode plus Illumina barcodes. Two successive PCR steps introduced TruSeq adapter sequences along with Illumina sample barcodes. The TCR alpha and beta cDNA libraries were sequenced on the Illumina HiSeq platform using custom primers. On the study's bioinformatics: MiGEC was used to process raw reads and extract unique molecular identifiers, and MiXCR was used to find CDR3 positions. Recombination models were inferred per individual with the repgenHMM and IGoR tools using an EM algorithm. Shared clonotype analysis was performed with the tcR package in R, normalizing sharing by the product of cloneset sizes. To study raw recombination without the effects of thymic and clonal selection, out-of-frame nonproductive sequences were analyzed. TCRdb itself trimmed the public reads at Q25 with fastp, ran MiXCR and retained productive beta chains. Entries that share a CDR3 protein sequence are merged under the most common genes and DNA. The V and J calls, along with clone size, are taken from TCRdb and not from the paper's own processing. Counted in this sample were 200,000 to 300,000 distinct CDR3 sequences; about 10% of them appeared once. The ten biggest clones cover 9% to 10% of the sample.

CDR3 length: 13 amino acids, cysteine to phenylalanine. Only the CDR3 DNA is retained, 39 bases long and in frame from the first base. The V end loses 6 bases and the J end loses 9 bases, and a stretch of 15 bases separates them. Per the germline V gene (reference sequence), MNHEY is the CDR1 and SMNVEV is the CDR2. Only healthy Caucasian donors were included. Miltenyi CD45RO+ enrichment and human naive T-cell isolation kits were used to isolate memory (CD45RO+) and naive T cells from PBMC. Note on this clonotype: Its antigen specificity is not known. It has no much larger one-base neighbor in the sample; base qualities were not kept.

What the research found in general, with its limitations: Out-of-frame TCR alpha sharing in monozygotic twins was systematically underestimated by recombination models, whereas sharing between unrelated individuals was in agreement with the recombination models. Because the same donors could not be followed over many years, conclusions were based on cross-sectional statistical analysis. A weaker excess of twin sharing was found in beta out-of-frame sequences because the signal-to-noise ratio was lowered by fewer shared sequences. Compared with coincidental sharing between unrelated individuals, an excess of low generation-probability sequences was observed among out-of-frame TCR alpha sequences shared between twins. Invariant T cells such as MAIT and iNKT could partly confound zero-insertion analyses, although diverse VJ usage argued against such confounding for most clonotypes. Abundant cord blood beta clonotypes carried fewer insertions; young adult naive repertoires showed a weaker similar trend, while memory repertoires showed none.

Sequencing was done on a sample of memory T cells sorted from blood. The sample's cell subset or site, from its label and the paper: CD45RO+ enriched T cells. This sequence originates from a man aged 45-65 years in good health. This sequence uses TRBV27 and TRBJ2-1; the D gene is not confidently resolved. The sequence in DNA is TGTGCCAGCAGCCAACTACCAGCGTCTGAGCAGTTCTTC. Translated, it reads CASSQLPASEQFF.